The entry that follows covers one T cell receptor beta chain sequence. This specimen belongs to a study of blood T cell repertoires in COVID-19. Background on the study: Whether acute or convalescent, the COVID-19 samples came from the United States, Italy and Spain. Sample material is recorded as cDNA or gDNA derived from T cells, B-cell-depleted T cells, or PBMCs.

The CDR3 totals 14 residues. In germline, CDR1 is KGHSH, CDR2 LQKENI. With 1 base removed from V and 4 bases from J, the gap between germline ends came to 11 bases. In the original processing: Estimates of nucleated cell counts were drawn from the amplification of reference gene primers. Sequencing used immunoSEQ multiplex PCR; TCRdb keeps in-frame clones, though not all of them. V, J and clone size were drawn from that table, and D and trimming were deduced from the DNA. Of about 70,000 clones in the sample, 85% to 90% were seen once. The receptor was derived from a man aged 80 or over with acute or convalescent COVID-19. Sequenced material: peripheral blood. This rearrangement joins TRBV18 to TRBJ2-7; D ambiguous. DNA for the CDR3: TGTGCCAGCTCACCACTACCTCGAGATTACGAGCAGTACTTC. Its translation is CASSPLPRDYEQYF.